Included here is one T cell receptor beta chain sequence, with context. Its target is not known. This sample is part of a study of OX40 agonist ivuxolimab in advanced cancers. On the study more broadly: The patients' treatment was ivuxolimab, an agonistic anti-OX40 (CD134) antibody. Study results and caveats: The CD4+ and CD8+ T cells in the blood had expanded clonally by week 6 at 0.1 to 3.0 mg/kg. CD8+ T cells averaged more expanded clones than CD4+. The 0.1-3.0 mg/kg partial responders had among the lowest clonal expansion.

From germline, CDR1 is SQVTM and CDR2 ANQGSEA. This CDR3 is built from 12 residues. V gave up 3 bases and J gave up 3 bases, with 8 bases separating them. Assay used: immunoSEQ multiplex PCR; TCRdb lists only in-frame clones, some missing. The top ten hold 0.45% to 0.65% of the sample, which has around 84,000 clones, approximately 90% seen once. The origin of this receptor is an adult with an advanced solid tumor such as melanoma, head and neck, liver or kidney cancer. This specimen was CD4+ or CD8+ T cells sorted from blood, taken in a trial of the OX40 agonist ivuxolimab. J is TRBJ1-2 and V is TRBV29-1, with D unclear. The CDR3 DNA is TGCAGCGTTGATCAGCAGTACTATGGCTACACCTTC. This sequence encodes CSVDQQYYGYTF.